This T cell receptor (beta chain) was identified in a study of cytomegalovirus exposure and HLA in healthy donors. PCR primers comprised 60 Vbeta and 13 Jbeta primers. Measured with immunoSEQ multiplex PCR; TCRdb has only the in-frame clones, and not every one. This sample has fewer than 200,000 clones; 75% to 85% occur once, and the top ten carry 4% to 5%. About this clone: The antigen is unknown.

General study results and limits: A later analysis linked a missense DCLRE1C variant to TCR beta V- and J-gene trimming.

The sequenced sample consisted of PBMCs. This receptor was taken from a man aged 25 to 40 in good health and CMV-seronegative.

The CDR3 DNA sequence: TGTGCCAGCAGCATAGCGGGGGGGCCGGCAGATACGCAGTATTTT. Encoded protein: CASSIAGGPADTQYF. The J gene is TRBJ2-3, the V gene TRBV6-6, with 11 bases lining up with TRBD2. This CDR3 region has 15 residues. The V gene's germline CDR1 is MNHNY and CDR2 SVGAGI (reference sequence). Losses at the gene ends were 6 bases for V and 4 bases for J; bases not matched to a gene: 6.